Sequencing of this T cell receptor beta chain was carried out in a study of T cell clonotyping in hematopoietic cell transplantation. Sequencing used immunoSEQ multiplex PCR; TCRdb keeps in-frame clones, though not all of them. This table holds 4,500 to 5,500 clones, 95% to 97% found once. Study findings and constraints: After transplant, recipient diversity fell while pathologically expanded clonotypes grew through day 180.

Concerning this clone itself: As yet, its antigen is unknown.

The CDR3 covers 15 residues. This receptor was taken from a male patient between 40 and 49 years old who had an allogeneic stem cell transplant from a related donor, so the T cells may come from the graft donor. Some clones in this sample may be carry-over from other donors' samples. The chain uses TRBV21-1 and TRBJ2-5; the table's D call of TRBD1 was not tested on the DNA. TRBV21-1 is shown as a pseudogene. This specimen was PBMCs, taken 100 days after allogeneic stem cell transplant. CDR3 nucleotides: TGTGCCAGCAGCAAAGCGCACAGGCTCGGGGAGACCCAGTACTTC. Protein sequence: CASSKAHRLGETQYF.